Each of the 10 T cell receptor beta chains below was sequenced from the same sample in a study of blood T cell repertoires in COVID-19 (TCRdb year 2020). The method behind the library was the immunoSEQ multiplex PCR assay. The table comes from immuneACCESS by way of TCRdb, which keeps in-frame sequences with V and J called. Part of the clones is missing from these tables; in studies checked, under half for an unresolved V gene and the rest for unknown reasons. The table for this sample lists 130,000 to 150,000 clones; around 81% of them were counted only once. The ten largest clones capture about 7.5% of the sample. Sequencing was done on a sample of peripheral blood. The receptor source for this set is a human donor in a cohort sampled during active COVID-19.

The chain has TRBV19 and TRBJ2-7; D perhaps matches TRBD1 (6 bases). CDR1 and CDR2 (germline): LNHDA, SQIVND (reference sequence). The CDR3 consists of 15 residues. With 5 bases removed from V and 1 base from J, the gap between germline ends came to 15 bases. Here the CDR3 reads CASSDPRGQSYEQYF. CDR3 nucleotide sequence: TGTGCCAGTAGTGACCCCAGGGGCCAGTCCTACGAGCAGTACTTC.

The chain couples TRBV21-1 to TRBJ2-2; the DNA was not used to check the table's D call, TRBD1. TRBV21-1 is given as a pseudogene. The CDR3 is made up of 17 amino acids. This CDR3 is CASTPGGGQGNTGELFF. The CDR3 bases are TGTGCCAGCACCCCAGGGGGGGGACAGGGGAACACCGGGGAGCTGTTTTTT.

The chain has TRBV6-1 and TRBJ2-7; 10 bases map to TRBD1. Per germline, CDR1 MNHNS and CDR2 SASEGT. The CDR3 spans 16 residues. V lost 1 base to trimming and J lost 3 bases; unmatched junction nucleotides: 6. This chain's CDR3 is CASSEEDRGGNYEQYF. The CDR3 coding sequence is TGTGCCAGCAGTGAAGAGGACAGGGGGGGCAACTACGAGCAGTACTTC.

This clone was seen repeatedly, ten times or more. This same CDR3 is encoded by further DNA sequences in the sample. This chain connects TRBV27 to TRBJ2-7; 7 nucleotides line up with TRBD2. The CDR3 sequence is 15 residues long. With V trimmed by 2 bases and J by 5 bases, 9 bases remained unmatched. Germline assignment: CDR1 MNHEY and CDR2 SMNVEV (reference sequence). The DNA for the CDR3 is TGTGCCAGCAGTTTAATATCCGGGAGGAGCCACGAGCAGTACTTC. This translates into CASSLISGRSHEQYF.

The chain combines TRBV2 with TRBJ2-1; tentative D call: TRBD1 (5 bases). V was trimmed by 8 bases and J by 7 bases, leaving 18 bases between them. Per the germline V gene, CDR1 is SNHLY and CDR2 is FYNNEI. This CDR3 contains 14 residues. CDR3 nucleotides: TGTGCCAGCGGAACTACAGGAGCTGCAAATGAGCAGTTCTTC. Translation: CASGTTGAANEQFF.

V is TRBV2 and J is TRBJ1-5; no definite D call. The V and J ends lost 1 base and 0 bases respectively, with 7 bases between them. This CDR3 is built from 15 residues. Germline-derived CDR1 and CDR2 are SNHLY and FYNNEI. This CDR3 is CASSEEHDSNQPQHF. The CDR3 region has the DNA TGTGCCAGCAGTGAAGAACACGATAGCAATCAGCCCCAGCATTTT.

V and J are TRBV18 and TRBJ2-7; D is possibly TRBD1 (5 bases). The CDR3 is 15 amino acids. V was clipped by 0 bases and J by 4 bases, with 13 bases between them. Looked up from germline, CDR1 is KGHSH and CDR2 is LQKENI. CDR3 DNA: TGTGCCAGCTCACCACCAGGGGCCCAACTTTACGAGCAGTACTTC. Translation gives CASSPPGAQLYEQYF.

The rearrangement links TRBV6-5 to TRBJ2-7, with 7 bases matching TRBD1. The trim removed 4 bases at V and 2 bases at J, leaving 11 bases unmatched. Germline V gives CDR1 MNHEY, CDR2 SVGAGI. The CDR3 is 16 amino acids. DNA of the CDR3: TGTGCCAGCAGTTCTCAGGGGCGTAGGGGGCCCTACGAGCAGTACTTC. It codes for CASSSQGRRGPYEQYF.

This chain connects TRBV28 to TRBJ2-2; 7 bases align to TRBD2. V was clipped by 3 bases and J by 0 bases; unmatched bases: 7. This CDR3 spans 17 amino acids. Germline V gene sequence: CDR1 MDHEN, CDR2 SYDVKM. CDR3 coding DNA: TGTGCCAGCAGTTTTCCCGCTAGCGGAGCGAACACCGGGGAGCTGTTTTTT. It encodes CASSFPASGANTGELFF.

Here the CDR3 reads CASSRRTGQGSDTQYF. In DNA form, the CDR3 reads TGCGCCAGCAGCCGCCGGACAGGGCAAGGTTCAGATACGCAGTATTTT. The V and J genes are TRBV4-3 and TRBJ2-3; 8 bases are shared with TRBD1. This CDR3 has 16 amino acids. Germline V gene sequence: CDR1 LGHNA, CDR2 YSLEER. J was trimmed by 4 bases and V by 4 bases; bases with no gene match: 10.